This T cell receptor delta chain was sequenced during a study of delta chains in infants with herpesvirus infections (dated by TCRdb to the early 2020s). Broadly, across the study: From birth, the study prospectively followed a Ugandan infant birth cohort to characterize gammadelta T cell responses to primary cytomegalovirus (CMV) infection. A public fetal Vdelta1/Vgamma8 gammadelta TCR clonotype was searched for in infants infected with CMV after birth. gammadelta TCRs were sequenced from PBMC obtained from 18 CMV-infected infants (one congenitally infected) and 7 or 8 CMV-uninfected infants for whom sufficient sample was available. Blood samples from the infants were grouped into approximate ages of 1.5, 4, 8 and 12 months. Belgian fetal and cord blood gammadelta TCR data that had been published previously were included solely for comparison and were not produced in this cohort. Study-wide findings and limitations: The public Vdelta1 clonotype was detected in about 20% of the 18 CMV-infected infants, namely three infected postnatally before 120 days of age and the congenitally infected infant. The public clonotype was detected only at the first time point after infection and was not found in uninfected infants or in infants infected after 120 days. The authors noted a small sample size and no race- or environment-matched controls, since nearly all Ugandans acquire CMV before adulthood. In CMV-uninfected infants, the public clonotype might still exist at levels below the detection limit. Public-clonotype frequency among Vdelta1 cells appeared to be inversely correlated with age at infection and was observed to decay rapidly, seemingly without persisting beyond approximately 2 months.

Pregnant women getting prenatal care were recruited in Kampala, Uganda, and their infants were enrolled; maternal HIV status had to be documented. Families received weekly visits, and collection of infant clinical information, oral swabs and peripheral blood began at 6 weeks of age and continued every 4 months after that. Blood was drawn into heparin tubes, and PBMC were isolated via Ficoll-Paque density gradient centrifugation and then cryopreserved. To note about this clone: It lacks a known antigen. No base qualities exist here, and no much larger clone lies one base off it.

Receptor libraries were prepared by RT-PCR. To generate TCR cDNA, RNA from PBMC was reverse transcribed using SuperScript II together with primers specific for the gamma chain and the delta chain. Purification of cDNA was performed with AMPure XP beads, after which the cDNA was amplified and indexed with Illumina adapters by means of the Nextera XT Index Kit. An Illumina MiSeq with a V2 300-cycle kit was used to sequence the gammadelta TCR libraries. For the original study's pipeline: Using MiXCR v2.1.12, CDR3 sequences were assembled, and reads were mapped onto D, J and V genes obtained from GenBank. VDJtools v1.2.1 was used to carry out repertoire analyses of the CDR3 clonotypes. In TCRdb, clones were called once more from the public reads by CATT, and rows of identical DNA were later combined. The V and J calls were determined by TCRdb, not by the authors. The sample table contains around 1,700 delta-chain clones; only one count was recorded for around 7% of them. Approximately 3.3% of the sample rests with the top ten.

Via the germline V gene, CDR1 is TSWWSYY and CDR2 QGS. The CDR3 holds 21 amino acids from the cysteine to the phenylalanine. CDR3 DNA is the only sequence kept; it has 63 bases, read in frame from the first base. The germline V and J ends show losses of 1 base and 6 bases respectively, and no gene match explains 21 bases of the junction. The sequences come from peripheral blood, collected at time point 1 of longitudinal follow-up. The rearrangement joined TRDV1 to TRDJ1, with 12 bases in between that match TRDD3. The TCR sequence derives from a human donor who was a Ugandan infant, either HIV-exposed or HIV-unexposed (not recorded which). Here is the DNA: TGTGCTCTTGGGGAACGAGCCTACGGCCCCATTATACTGGGGGATACCCATAAACTCATCTTT. Translated, this gives CALGERAYGPIILGDTHKLIF.